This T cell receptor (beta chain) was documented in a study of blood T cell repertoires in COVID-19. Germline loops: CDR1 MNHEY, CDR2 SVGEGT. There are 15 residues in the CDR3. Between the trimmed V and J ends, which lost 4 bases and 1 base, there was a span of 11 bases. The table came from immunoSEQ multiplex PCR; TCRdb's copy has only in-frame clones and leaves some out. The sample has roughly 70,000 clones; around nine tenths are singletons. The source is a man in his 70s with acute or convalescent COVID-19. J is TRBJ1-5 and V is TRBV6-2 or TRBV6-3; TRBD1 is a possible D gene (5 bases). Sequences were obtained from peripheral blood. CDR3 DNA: TGTGCCAGCAGTTGGGGGGTGACGAGCAATCAGCCCCAGCATTTT. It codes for CASSWGVTSNQPQHF.